The following is a TCR beta chain sequence with its context. Original handling: How many nucleated cells were present was estimated from reference gene primer amplification. Sequencing used immunoSEQ multiplex PCR; TCRdb keeps in-frame clones, though not all of them. V and J calls and clone size are copied from that table; D and trimming were computed from the DNA. This repertoire shows 130,000 to 150,000 clones, about 80% found once; its top ten account for 8.8%. The sample belongs to a study of blood T cell repertoires in COVID-19. Across the study: Collection of acute and convalescent COVID-19 samples took place in the United States, Italy and Spain. PBMCs, B-cell-depleted T cells, or T cells provided the cDNA or gDNA that made up the material.

The clonotype was recovered from a woman older than 75 in a cohort sampled during active or convalescent COVID-19. Sequencing was performed on peripheral blood.

This CDR3 is CASSDRTEPNLNYGYTF. The DNA of the CDR3 is TGTGCCAGCAGTGACAGGACAGAACCAAACTTAAACTATGGCTACACCTTC. This chain uses TRBV6-4 with TRBJ1-2, with a tentative D call TRBD1 (6 bases). Germline V gene sequence: CDR1 MRHNA, CDR2 SNTAGT. Trimming took off 2 bases at V and 2 bases at J, with 18 bases between the two ends. This CDR3 region has 17 residues.